These 22 T cell receptor beta chains originate from one sample sequenced in a study of OX40 agonist ivuxolimab in advanced cancers. The repertoire was sequenced with immunoSEQ multiplex PCR; TCRdb's copy has only in-frame clones and lacks some. The sample lists about 64,000 clones, 70% to 90% occurring once. The sample consisted of CD4+ or CD8+ T cells sorted from blood, taken in a trial of the OX40 agonist ivuxolimab. The receptors originated from an adult with an advanced solid tumor such as melanoma, head and neck, liver or kidney cancer.

This sequence joins TRBV27 and TRBJ1-1; no reliable D call. Germline CDR1 reads MNHEY; CDR2 reads SMNVEV (reference sequence). The length of the CDR3 is 14 residues. Trimming shortened V by 3 bases and J by 3 bases, and 11 bases separated the two germline ends. This CDR3 is CASSFSSGDTEAFF. CDR3 nucleotides: TGTGCCAGCAGTTTTTCCTCTGGGGACACTGAAGCTTTCTTT.

The chain employs TRBV14 and TRBJ2-7; perhaps TRBD2 as D (5 bases). Per germline, CDR1 SGHDN and CDR2 FVKESK. Trimming took off 4 bases at V and 6 bases at J, with 16 bases between the two ends. The CDR3 sequence is 14 residues long. In DNA, the CDR3 is TGTGCCAGCAGCCTAGGACTGGGGTTTACCGAGCAGTACTTC. It specifies CASSLGLGFTEQYF.

V usage is TRBV7-3 and J usage is TRBJ2-4; tentative D call: TRBD1 (6 bases). Per germline, CDR1 SGHTA and CDR2 FQGTGA. The V gene lost 2 bases and the J gene lost 2 bases, with 16 bases spanning the gap. CDR3 size: 17 residues. The CDR3 here is CASSLDSGAGTKNIQYF. The DNA for the CDR3 is TGTGCCAGCAGCTTAGACTCAGGGGCAGGAACCAAAAACATTCAGTACTTC.

V gene TRBV4-3 combines with J gene TRBJ2-3; TRBD2 agrees at 14 bases. The trim removed 0 bases at V and 4 bases at J, leaving 6 bases unmatched. Germline-derived CDR1 and CDR2 are LGHNA and YSLEER. The CDR3 consists of 18 residues. CDR3 protein: CASSQERGLAGVSDTQYF. The CDR3 coding sequence is TGCGCCAGCAGCCAAGAGCGGGGACTAGCGGGAGTTTCAGATACGCAGTATTTT.

This clone was observed a single time. V usage is TRBV18 and J usage is TRBJ2-3; D gene unclear. Germline CDR1 is KGHSH and CDR2 is LQKENI. Trimming pared 3 bases from V and 3 bases from J, leaving 10 bases between. There are 14 residues in the CDR3. CDR3 protein: CASSPLSVTDTQYF. For the CDR3, the DNA is TGTGCCAGCTCACCTCTCTCGGTTACAGATACGCAGTATTTT.

This rearrangement joins TRBV9 to TRBJ2-1; 12 bases line up with TRBD2. This CDR3 is 14 amino acids long. Germline assignment: CDR1 SGDLS and CDR2 YYNGEE. Germline trimming cut 3 bases from V and 9 bases from J; bases unmatched to any gene: 4. CDR3 sequence reads: CASSAPSGGVEQFF. The CDR3 nucleotides read TGTGCCAGCAGCGCCCCTAGCGGGGGGGTTGAGCAGTTCTTC.

CDR3 in amino acids: CASSLGLNTGELFF. DNA of the CDR3: TGCGCCAGCAGCTTGGGGCTGAACACCGGGGAGCTGTTTTTT. The chain has TRBV5-1 and TRBJ2-2; D unclear. The V end lost 0 bases, the J end lost 1 base, and 4 bases lay between the germline ends. Germline CDR1 SGHRS, CDR2 YFSETQ. The CDR3 has 14 amino acids. Full variable domain (missing parts from reference TRBV5-1 and TRBJ2-2): KAGVTQTPRYLIKTRGQQVTLSCSPISGHRSVSWYQQTPGQGLQFLFEYFSETQRNKGNFPGRFSGRQFSNSRSEMNVSTLELGDSALYLCASSLGLNTGELFFGEGSRLTVL.

V and J are TRBV19 and TRBJ1-5, with D possibly TRBD1 on 5 matching bases. The CDR3 contains 13 residues. The ends were cut back, 7 bases at V and 7 bases at J, with 14 bases in the middle. Germline V gives CDR1 LNHDA, CDR2 SQIVND (reference sequence). The CDR3 here is CASTVSGWQPQHF. CDR3 nucleotide sequence: TGTGCCAGTACGGTTTCAGGGTGGCAGCCCCAGCATTTT.

The chain carries TRBV7-3 and TRBJ2-2; the D gene is possibly TRBD1 (6 bases). V gave up 5 bases and J gave up 0 bases, with 19 bases separating them. The CDR3 totals 18 residues. Germline CDR1 is SGHTA and CDR2 is FQGTGA. The CDR3 DNA follows: TGTGCCAGCAGCCCACAACTCAGGGGCCGAGCGAACACCGGGGAGCTGTTTTTT. Translated, it gives CASSPQLRGRANTGELFF.

V usage is TRBV7-2 and J usage is TRBJ2-5; D not resolved. The germline V gene encodes CDR1 SGHTA and CDR2 FQGNSA. CDR3 length: 12 residues. The ends were cut back, 0 bases at V and 7 bases at J, with 6 bases in the middle. The CDR3 loop is CASSLALGTQYF. In DNA, the CDR3 is TGTGCCAGCAGCTTAGCTTTAGGGACCCAGTACTTC.

This clone was counted once. J is TRBJ2-7 and V is TRBV11-1; 8 bases map to TRBD1. Trimming took 2 bases from V and 0 from J; bases not matched to a gene: 3. From germline, CDR1 is SGHAT and CDR2 FQDESV (reference sequence). This CDR3 spans 15 amino acids. In DNA form, the CDR3 reads TGTGCCAGCAGCTTACGGGGACAGGCCTCCTACGAGCAGTACTTC. Translating gives CASSLRGQASYEQYF.

The chain joins TRBV28 to TRBJ1-2; 8 bases line up with TRBD1. The CDR3 has 15 amino acids. Trimming took 5 bases from V and 5 from J; bases not matched to a gene: 10. The V gene's germline CDR1 is MDHEN and CDR2 SYDVKM. CDR3 loop: CASSPVGTGGYGYTF. The CDR3 DNA is TGTGCCAGCAGTCCGGTGGGAACAGGGGGGTATGGCTACACCTTC.

The genes are TRBV30 and TRBJ2-7; 7 nucleotides align to TRBD1. V dropped 3 bases and J dropped 3; count of bases not matched to a gene: 8. Germline assignment: CDR1 GTSNPN and CDR2 SVGIG (reference sequence). This CDR3 region has 14 residues. The DNA of the CDR3 is TGTGCCTGGAGGGGAACAGGGGAGTTCTACGAGCAGTACTTC. It translates to CAWRGTGEFYEQYF.

The chain couples TRBV18 to TRBJ2-7; D not resolved. The ends were cut back, 3 bases at V and 2 bases at J, with 8 bases in the middle. The CDR3 extends over 13 amino acids. CDR1 is KGHSH, CDR2 LQKENI, per germline. DNA for the CDR3: TGTGCCAGCTCACCCGCCGACGCCTACGAGCAGTACTTC. This codes for CASSPADAYEQYF. Full variable domain (missing parts from reference TRBV18 and TRBJ2-7): NAGVMQNPRHLVRRRGQEARLRCSPMKGHSHVYWYRQLPEEGLKFMVYLQKENIIDESGMPKERFSAEFPKEGPSILRIQQVVRGDSAAYFCASSPADAYEQYFGPGTRLTVT.

The genes are TRBV30 and TRBJ2-3; 11 nucleotides match TRBD2. V lost 2 bases and J lost 6; bases outside the gene matches: 10. Per the germline V gene, CDR1 is GTSNPN and CDR2 is SVGIG (reference sequence). The CDR3 spans 16 residues. The CDR3 protein is CAWSNIAGGPLDTQYF. CDR3 in DNA: TGTGCCTGGAGTAATATAGCGGGAGGGCCGCTGGATACGCAGTATTTT.

This chain joins TRBV7-2 and TRBJ1-1; the match to TRBD1 covers 10 bases. Germline CDR1 is SGHTA and CDR2 is FQGNSA. The length of the CDR3 is 13 residues. J lost 3 bases, V lost 6 bases, and 1 base had no gene match. The CDR3 region has the DNA TGTGCCAGCAGGACAGGGGGCGACACTGAAGCTTTCTTT. It specifies CASRTGGDTEAFF.

This chain joins TRBV2 and TRBJ2-1; TRBD2 might be the D (6 bases). The CDR3 runs 14 residues. Germline V lookup: CDR1 SNHLY, CDR2 FYNNEI. Trimming left V 6 bases short and J 4 bases short, with 13 bases between. CDR3 sequence: CASRGIAVYNEQFF. As DNA, the CDR3 is TGTGCCAGCAGAGGGATAGCGGTATACAATGAGCAGTTCTTC.

This clone has more than one count but fewer than ten. The chain links TRBV7-3 to TRBJ1-1, with 8 nucleotides matching TRBD1. V was clipped by 0 bases and J by 1 base; unmatched bases: 10. Per the germline V gene, CDR1 is SGHTA and CDR2 is FQGTGA. This CDR3 has 18 residues. CDR3 amino acids: CASSLTQGQVSRNTEAFF. The CDR3, as DNA: TGTGCCAGCAGCTTAACGCAGGGACAGGTCTCGAGGAACACTGAAGCTTTCTTT.

V gene TRBV4-3 combines with J gene TRBJ2-1, with TRBD2 identical over 13 bases. Germline V CDR1 and CDR2: LGHNA, YSLEER. There are 14 residues in the CDR3. V was clipped by 4 bases and J by 13 bases; unmatched bases: 7. CDR3 in amino acids: CASSLGLAGDLQFF. The CDR3 nucleotides read TGCGCCAGCAGCCTTGGACTAGCGGGAGACCTTCAGTTCTTC.

The chain uses TRBV6-6 and TRBJ1-1; D is undetermined. The CDR3 extends over 12 amino acids. CDR1 MNHNY and CDR2 SVGAGI come from the germline V gene (reference sequence). V was pared by 0 bases and J by 8 bases, with 7 bases between. CDR3 sequence reads: CASSYSGGEAFF. The DNA of the CDR3 is TGTGCCAGCAGTTACTCAGGCGGAGAAGCTTTCTTT.

J is TRBJ2-3 and V is TRBV18; 10 bases agree with TRBD2. This CDR3 is 16 amino acids long. V was pared by 8 bases and J by 0 bases, with 8 bases of the junction left unmatched. The V gene's germline CDR1 is KGHSH and CDR2 LQKENI. CDR3 bases: TGTGCCAGCCAACACCTAGCGGGGGTTAGCACAGATACGCAGTATTTT. Translation: CASQHLAGVSTDTQYF.

This clone was observed a handful of times. This chain joins TRBV6-1 and TRBJ2-7; D is undetermined. Germline-derived CDR1 and CDR2 are MNHNS and SASEGT. The CDR3 totals 13 residues. V was clipped by 6 bases and J by 4 bases, with 13 bases between them. As DNA, the CDR3 is TGTGCCAGCAGACCTCCGGAGAAGTACGAGCAGTACTTC. This encodes CASRPPEKYEQYF.